What follows describes a single T cell receptor beta chain. Its antigen is as yet unknown. The source of the sample is a study of beta chain features in type 1 diabetes. General study results and limits: Here, the possible influence of HLA type (on TCRB rearrangement) remained unresolved. Whatever favoring of shorter templates PCR might show would apply equally to patients and controls. High-TCR-expressing cells could be over-represented by cDNA sequencing.

Expressed TCRB transcripts were sequenced, since all the RNA that had been isolated was reverse transcribed. Measured with immunoSEQ multiplex PCR; TCRdb has only the in-frame clones, and not every one. The repertoire has around 400,000 clones, about 15% of them found once; the top ten carry roughly 0.017%. Specimen: naive CD4+ T cells from blood. This receptor was obtained from a woman under 30 in good health.

CDR3 amino acids: CASSEPGAHYGYTF. The CDR3 bases are TGTGCCAGCAGCGAGCCGGGAGCGCACTATGGCTACACCTTC. This chain connects TRBV21-1 to TRBJ1-2. TRBV21-1 is assigned pseudogene status. The length of the CDR3 is 14 residues.